This T cell receptor (beta chain) was documented in a study of blood T cell repertoires in COVID-19. Study overall: T cells, B-cell-depleted T cells, or PBMCs provided the cDNA or gDNA that served as material.

Trimming shortened V by 4 bases and J by 1 base, and 13 bases separated the two germline ends. Germline V CDR1 and CDR2: SGHTA, FQGNSA. This CDR3 comprises 15 residues. Sequencing was performed with immunoSEQ multiplex PCR; in TCRdb, only in-frame clones are kept and a portion is missing. This sample has about 130,000 clones, with approximately 89% found just once. The sequencing input was peripheral blood. V usage is TRBV7-2 and J usage is TRBJ1-1, with unresolved D. This clonotype originated in an elderly woman with COVID-19, enrolled during active disease. The CDR3 region is CASSSSGVWNTEAFF. CDR3 in DNA: TGTGCCAGCAGCTCGTCGGGAGTATGGAACACTGAAGCTTTCTTT.